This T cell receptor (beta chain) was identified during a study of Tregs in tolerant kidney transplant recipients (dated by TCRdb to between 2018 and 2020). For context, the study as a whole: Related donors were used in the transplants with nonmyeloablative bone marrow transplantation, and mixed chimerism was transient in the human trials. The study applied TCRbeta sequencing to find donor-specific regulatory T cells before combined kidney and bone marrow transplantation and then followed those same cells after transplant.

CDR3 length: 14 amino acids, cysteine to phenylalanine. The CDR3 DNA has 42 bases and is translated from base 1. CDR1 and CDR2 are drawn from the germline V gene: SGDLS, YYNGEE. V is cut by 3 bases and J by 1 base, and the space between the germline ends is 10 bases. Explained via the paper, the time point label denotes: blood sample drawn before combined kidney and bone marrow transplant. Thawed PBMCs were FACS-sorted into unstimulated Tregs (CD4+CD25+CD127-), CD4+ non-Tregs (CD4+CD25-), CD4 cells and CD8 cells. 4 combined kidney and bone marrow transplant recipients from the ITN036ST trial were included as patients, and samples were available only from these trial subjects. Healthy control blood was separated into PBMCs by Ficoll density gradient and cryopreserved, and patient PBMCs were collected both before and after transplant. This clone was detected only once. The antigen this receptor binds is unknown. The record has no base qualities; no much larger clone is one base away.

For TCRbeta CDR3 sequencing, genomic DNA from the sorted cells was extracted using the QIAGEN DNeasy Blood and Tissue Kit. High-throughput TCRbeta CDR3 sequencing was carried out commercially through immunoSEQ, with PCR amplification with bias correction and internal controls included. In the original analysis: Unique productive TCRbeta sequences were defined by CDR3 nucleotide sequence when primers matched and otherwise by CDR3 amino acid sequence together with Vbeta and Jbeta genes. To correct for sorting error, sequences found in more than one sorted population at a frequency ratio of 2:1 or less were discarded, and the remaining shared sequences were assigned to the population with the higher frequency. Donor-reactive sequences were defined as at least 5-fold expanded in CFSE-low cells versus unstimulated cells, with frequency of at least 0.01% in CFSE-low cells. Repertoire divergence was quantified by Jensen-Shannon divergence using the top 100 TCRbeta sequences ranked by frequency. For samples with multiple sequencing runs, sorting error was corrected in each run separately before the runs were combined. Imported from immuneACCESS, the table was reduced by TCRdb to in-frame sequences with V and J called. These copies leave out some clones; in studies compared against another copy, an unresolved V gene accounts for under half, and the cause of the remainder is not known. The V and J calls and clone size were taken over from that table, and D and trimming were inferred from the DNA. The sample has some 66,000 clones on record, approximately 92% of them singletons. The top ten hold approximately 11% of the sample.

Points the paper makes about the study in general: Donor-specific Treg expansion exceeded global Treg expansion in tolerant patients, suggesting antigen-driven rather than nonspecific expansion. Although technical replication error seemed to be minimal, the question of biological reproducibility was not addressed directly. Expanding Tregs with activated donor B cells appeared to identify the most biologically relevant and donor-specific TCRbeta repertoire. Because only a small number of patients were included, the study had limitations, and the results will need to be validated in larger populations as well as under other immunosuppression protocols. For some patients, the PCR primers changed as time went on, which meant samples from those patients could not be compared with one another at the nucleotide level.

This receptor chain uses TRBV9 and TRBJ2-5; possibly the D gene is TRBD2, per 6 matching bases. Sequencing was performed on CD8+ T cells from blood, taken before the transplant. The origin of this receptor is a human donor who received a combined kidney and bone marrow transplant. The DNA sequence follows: TGTGCCAGCAGCGAGGGACTGATCCAAGAGACCCAGTACTTC. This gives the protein CASSEGLIQETQYF.